This TCR beta chain is from a study of cytomegalovirus exposure and HLA in healthy donors. Findings of the study overall: In a later analysis, at a false discovery rate of 0.05, 15,000 to 20,000 TCR beta sequences matched HLA alleles.

It was with 60 Vbeta and 13 Jbeta primers that the PCR ran. Profiling relied on immunoSEQ multiplex PCR, and the TCRdb table lists in-frame clones only, not all of them. Seen here are about 200,000 clones, about 80% observed once, and the top ten hold 4% to 4.5%. This CDR3 is 14 amino acids long. The ends were cut back, 3 bases at V and 8 bases at J, with 17 bases in the middle. Per germline, CDR1 SGDLS and CDR2 YYNGEE. A word on this clone: As yet, its antigen is unknown.

V is TRBV9 and J is TRBJ1-2, with D unresolved. This sequence originates from a woman aged 30 to 39 in good health and CMV-seropositive. Sequenced sample: PBMCs. The CDR3 here is CASSGGPGPWGYTF. CDR3 nucleotide sequence: TGTGCCAGCAGCGGAGGGCCCGGCCCTTGGGGCTACACCTTC.